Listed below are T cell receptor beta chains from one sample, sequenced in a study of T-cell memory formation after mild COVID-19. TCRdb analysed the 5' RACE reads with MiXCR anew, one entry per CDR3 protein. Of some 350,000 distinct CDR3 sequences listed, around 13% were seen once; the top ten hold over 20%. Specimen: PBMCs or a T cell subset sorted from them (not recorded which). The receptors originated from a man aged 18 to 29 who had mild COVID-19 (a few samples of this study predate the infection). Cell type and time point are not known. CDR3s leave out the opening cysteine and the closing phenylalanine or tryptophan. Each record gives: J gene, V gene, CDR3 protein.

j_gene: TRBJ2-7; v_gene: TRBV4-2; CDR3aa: ASSQAAQGAYEQY
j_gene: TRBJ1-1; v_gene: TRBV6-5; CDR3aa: ASSYSHGPEAF
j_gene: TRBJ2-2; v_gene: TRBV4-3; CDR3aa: ASSQDPQGYTGELF
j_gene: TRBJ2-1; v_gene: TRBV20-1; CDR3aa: SAQQGYNEQF
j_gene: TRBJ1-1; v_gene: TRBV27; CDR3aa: ASSYSLFRGQMNTEAF
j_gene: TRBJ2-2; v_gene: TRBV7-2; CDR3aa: ASSLARQTGELF
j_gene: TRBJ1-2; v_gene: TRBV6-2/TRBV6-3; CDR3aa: ASSYLYEDYGYT
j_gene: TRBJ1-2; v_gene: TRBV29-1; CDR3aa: SVEIGAGLYDGYT
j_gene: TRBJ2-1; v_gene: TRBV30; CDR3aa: AWSRGGAYNEQF
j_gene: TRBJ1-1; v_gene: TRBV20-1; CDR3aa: SLGGGPTEAF
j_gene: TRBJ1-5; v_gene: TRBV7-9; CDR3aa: ASSSGTDSNQPQH
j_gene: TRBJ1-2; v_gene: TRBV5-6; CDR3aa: ASSFGYGYT
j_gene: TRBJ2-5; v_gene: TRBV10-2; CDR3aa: ASSEWDPRGETQY
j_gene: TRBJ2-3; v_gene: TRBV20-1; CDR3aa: SARPLVGDTQY
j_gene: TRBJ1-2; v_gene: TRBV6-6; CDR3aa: ASSYGGPPGGYT
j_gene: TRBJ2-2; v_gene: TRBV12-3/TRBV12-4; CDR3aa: ASSQSVSTTGEL
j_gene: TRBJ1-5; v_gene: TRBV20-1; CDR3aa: SARVLGGRVYQPQH
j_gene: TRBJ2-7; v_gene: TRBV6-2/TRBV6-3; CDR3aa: ASSLLGPYEQY
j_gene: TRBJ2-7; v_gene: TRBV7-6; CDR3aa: ASSLGGDEQY
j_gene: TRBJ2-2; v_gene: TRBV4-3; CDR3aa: ASSQYTSAFTGELF
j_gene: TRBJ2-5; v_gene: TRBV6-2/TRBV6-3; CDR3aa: ASVGTSRGQETQY
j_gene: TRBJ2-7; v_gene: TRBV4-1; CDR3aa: ASSQDAAPGWGEQY
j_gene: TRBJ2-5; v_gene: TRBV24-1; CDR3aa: ATSDPGTEGETQY
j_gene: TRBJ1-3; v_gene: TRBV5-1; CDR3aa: ASSYSGGTSGNTIY
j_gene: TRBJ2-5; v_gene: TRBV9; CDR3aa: ASSVWGIGETQY
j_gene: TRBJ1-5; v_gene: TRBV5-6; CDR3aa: ASSSKYSNQPQH
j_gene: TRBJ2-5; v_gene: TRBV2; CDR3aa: ASSNSTRQY
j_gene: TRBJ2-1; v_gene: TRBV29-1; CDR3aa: SVQTGGRPYNEQF
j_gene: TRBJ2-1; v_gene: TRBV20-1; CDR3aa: SARDFALAGPPYNEQF
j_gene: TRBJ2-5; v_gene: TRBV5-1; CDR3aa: ASSTEPGPQETQY
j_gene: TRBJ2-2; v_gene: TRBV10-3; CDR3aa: AISESGTSTGELF